The source of this T cell receptor (beta chain) is a study of shared clonotypes between healthy human individuals. V was cut by 1 base and J by 2 bases, with 14 bases left in between. Germline V CDR1 and CDR2: SGHDT, YYEEEE. The CDR3 contains 16 residues. This table comes from immunoSEQ multiplex PCR, and its TCRdb copy is limited to in-frame clones, with some not included. The sample has about 560,000 clones; around 78% are singletons. This clone was recorded many times. The sample comprised PBMCs. This receptor was obtained from a woman aged 40-49 years in good health. Some clones in this sample may be carry-over from other donors' samples. V gene TRBV5-6 combines with J gene TRBJ2-3; D may match TRBD1 or TRBD2 (5 bases each). This CDR3 is CASSLNLGTSTDTQYF. The CDR3 DNA reads as TGTGCCAGCAGCTTGAATTTGGGGACGTCCACAGATACGCAGTATTTT.